The 5 T cell receptor beta chains below all came from one sample that was sequenced in a study of cytomegalovirus exposure and HLA in healthy donors. The table came from immunoSEQ multiplex PCR; TCRdb's copy has only in-frame clones and leaves some out. The table includes around 140,000 clones, 80% to 90% detected once. Sequencing input: PBMCs. The source is a woman younger than 35 in good health and CMV-seronegative.

This clone was seen just once. The CDR3, as DNA: TGTGCCAGCAGTGCTCAGTCTAATCAGCCCCAGCATTTT. Translated: CASSAQSNQPQHF. The V call is TRBV2, the J call TRBJ1-5; D is undetermined. The CDR3 is 13 amino acids. V was trimmed by 4 bases and J by 4 bases, leaving 8 bases between them. The germline V gene has CDR1 SNHLY and CDR2 FYNNEI.

The rearrangement links TRBV19 to TRBJ2-5; D might be TRBD1 (5 bases). Trimming removed 6 bases from V and 5 bases from J, with 13 bases in between. The germline V gene encodes CDR1 LNHDA and CDR2 SQIVND (reference sequence). The CDR3 sequence is 13 residues long. CDR3 amino acids: CASRKGLGETQYF. CDR3 in DNA: TGTGCCAGTAGAAAGGGGCTGGGCGAGACCCAGTACTTC.

The chain carries TRBV29-1 and TRBJ2-6; no definite D call. The CDR3 spans 12 residues. Deletions cut 5 bases from V and 1 base from J, with 3 bases between. Germline V gene data show CDR1 as SQVTM and CDR2 as ANQGSEA. The DNA of the CDR3 is TGCAGCGTTTCTTCTGGGGCCAACGTCCTGACTTTC. The encoded protein is CSVSSGANVLTF.

This chain joins TRBV19 and TRBJ1-1; TRBD1 is a possible D gene (6 bases). In germline, CDR1 is LNHDA, CDR2 SQIVND (reference sequence). V was shortened by 5 bases and J by 6 bases, with 16 bases between the two germline ends. The length of the CDR3 is 14 residues. CDR3: CASSPRPGQSEAFF. In nucleotides, the CDR3 is TGTGCCAGTAGTCCCCGCCCGGGACAATCTGAAGCTTTCTTT.

This chain joins TRBV5-1 and TRBJ2-1, with a tentative D call TRBD2 (6 bases). Trimming took off 7 bases at V and 0 bases at J, with 14 bases between the two ends. CDR1 and CDR2 from the germline V gene are SGHRS and YFSETQ. The CDR3 is 15 residues long. CDR3: CASSGGASSYNEQFF. CDR3 bases: TGCGCCAGCTCAGGAGGGGCCAGCTCCTACAATGAGCAGTTCTTC.